The rows below give T cell receptor beta chains drawn from one sample of a study of blood T cell repertoires in COVID-19. Produced via immunoSEQ multiplex PCR; TCRdb's table is partial and in-frame only. Among fewer than 400,000 clones listed, around 90% were seen once. The sequenced material came from PBMCs or T cells enriched from blood (not recorded which). The receptors were sampled from a woman younger than 35 who had recovered from COVID-19. Both conserved end residues are part of each CDR3. The order of the fields is J gene, D gene, V gene, CDR3 DNA, CDR3 protein. A D gene is named only where the DNA matches it firmly.

TRBJ2-2	NA	TRBV5-1	TGCGCCAGCAGCCCAAAAGAGGGACTTTCCGGGGAGCTGTTTTTT	CASSPKEGLSGELFF
TRBJ2-4	TRBD2	TRBV4-2	TGTGCCAGCAGCCAAACCCGGACTAGCGGGGGCGTAGCCAAAAACATTCAGTACTTC	CASSQTRTSGGVAKNIQYF
TRBJ1-1	TRBD1	TRBV5-5	TGTGCCAGCTTGCAGGGGGTCATGAACACTGAAGCTTTCTTT	CASLQGVMNTEAFF
TRBJ2-3	TRBD2	TRBV4-3	TGCGCCAGCAGCCAACAACTAGCGGGAGGAGAGGATACGCAGTATTTT	CASSQQLAGGEDTQYF
TRBJ1-6	NA	TRBV7-9	TGTGCCAGCAGCTTAGACGGGTTGTCGCCCCTCCACTTT	CASSLDGLSPLHF
TRBJ2-1	TRBD2	TRBV4-3	TGCGCCAGCAGCCAATTAAGATCTGGGGGAGGGGTCTACAATGAGCAGTTCTTC	CASSQLRSGGGVYNEQFF
TRBJ1-1	NA	TRBV18	TGTGCCAGCTCACTACAGGGCTCGAACACTGAAGCTTTCTTT	CASSLQGSNTEAFF
TRBJ2-5	NA	TRBV14	TGTGCCAGCAGCCAACTCGTCTGGAGGACCTATGAAGAGACCCAGTACTTC	CASSQLVWRTYEETQYF
TRBJ2-7	NA	TRBV21-1	TGTGCCAGCAGCACCCCGGGACAGCAGAACTACGAGCAGTACTTC	CASSTPGQQNYEQYF
TRBJ1-5	NA	TRBV5-3	TGTGCCAGAAGCTTGGGGTTTCGACGGGGATGTCAGCCCCAGCATTTT	CARSLGFRRGCQPQHF